The clone carrying this T cell receptor beta chain was seen ten or more times. The antigen is undetermined. This specimen comes from a study of regulatory T cells in long-lasting Graves disease. Study-wide points: TRBV28, TRBJ1-2 and TRBJ2-5 were favored in persistent disease. Between persistent patients, 2,500 to 3,500 public clonotypes were shared, exceeding the 950 to 1,000 shared between new patients.

Both iRepertoire HTBI primers and Arm-PCR of CDR3 regions were used to build the TCR beta libraries. TCRdb called the multiplex PCR reads again in MiXCR, with one record for every CDR3 protein. The table lists nearly 350,000 distinct CDR3 sequences, about 19% of them singletons. Germline CDR1 is SGHKS and CDR2 is YYEKEE (reference sequence). The V end lost 0 bases, the J end lost 5 bases, and 9 bases lay between the germline ends. The CDR3 runs to 15 residues. Noted time point: persistent/refractory GD, antithyroid drugs over 5 years with positive TRAb. PBMCs provided the RNA from which the TCR library was made.

The rearrangement joins TRBV5-5 to TRBJ1-6, with no clear D. The sample here was peripheral blood mononuclear cells (PBMCs), taken when the disease was refractory, from a patient treated with antithyroid drugs. The sequence derives from a female donor with Graves disease. As DNA, the CDR3 is TGTGCCAGCAGCTTGGCGGACCGAGATAATTCACCCCTCCACTTT. Protein: CASSLADRDNSPLHF.